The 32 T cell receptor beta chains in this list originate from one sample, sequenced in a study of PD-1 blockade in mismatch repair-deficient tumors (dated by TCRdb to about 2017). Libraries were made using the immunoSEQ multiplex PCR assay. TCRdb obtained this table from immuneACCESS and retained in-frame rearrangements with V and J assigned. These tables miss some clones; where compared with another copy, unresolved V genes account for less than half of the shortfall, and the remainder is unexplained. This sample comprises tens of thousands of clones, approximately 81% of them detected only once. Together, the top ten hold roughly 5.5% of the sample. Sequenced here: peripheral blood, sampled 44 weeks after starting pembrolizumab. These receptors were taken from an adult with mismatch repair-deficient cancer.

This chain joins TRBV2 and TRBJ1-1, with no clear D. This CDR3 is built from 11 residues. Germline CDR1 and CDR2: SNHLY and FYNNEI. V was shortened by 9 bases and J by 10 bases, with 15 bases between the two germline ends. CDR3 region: CASRVSGGAFF. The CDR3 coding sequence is TGTGCCAGTAGGGTCTCGGGCGGAGCTTTCTTT. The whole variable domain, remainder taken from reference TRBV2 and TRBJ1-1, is EPEVTQTPSHQVTQMGQEVILRCVPISNHLYFYWYRQILGQKVEFLVSFYNNEISEKSEIFDDQFSVERPDGSNFTLKIRSTKLEDSAMYFCASRVSGGAFFGQGTRLTVV.

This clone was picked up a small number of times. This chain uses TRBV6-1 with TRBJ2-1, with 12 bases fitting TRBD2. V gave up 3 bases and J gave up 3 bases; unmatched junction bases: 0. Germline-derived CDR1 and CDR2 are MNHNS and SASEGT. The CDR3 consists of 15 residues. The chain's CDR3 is CASSEGLAGYNEQFF. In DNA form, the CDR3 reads TGTGCCAGCAGTGAGGGACTAGCGGGCTACAATGAGCAGTTCTTC.

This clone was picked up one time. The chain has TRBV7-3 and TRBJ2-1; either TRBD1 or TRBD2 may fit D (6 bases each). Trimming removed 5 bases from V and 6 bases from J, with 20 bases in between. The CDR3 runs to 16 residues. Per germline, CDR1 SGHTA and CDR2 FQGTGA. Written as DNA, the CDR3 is TGTGCCAGCAGCCCGCCGGGGGCAGGGTTATCCAATGAGCAGTTCTTC. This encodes CASSPPGAGLSNEQFF.

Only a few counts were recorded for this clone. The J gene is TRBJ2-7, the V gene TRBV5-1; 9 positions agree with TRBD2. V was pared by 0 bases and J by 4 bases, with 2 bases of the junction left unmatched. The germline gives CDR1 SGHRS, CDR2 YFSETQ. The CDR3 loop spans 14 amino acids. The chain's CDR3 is CASSLVTSGYEQYF. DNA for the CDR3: TGCGCCAGCAGCTTGGTGACTAGCGGTTACGAGCAGTACTTC.

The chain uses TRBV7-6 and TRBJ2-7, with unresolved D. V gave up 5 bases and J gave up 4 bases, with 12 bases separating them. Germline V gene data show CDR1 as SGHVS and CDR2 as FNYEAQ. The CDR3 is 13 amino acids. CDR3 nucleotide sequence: TGTGCCAGCAGCCCGCGACTGAGATACGAGCAGTACTTC. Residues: CASSPRLRYEQYF.

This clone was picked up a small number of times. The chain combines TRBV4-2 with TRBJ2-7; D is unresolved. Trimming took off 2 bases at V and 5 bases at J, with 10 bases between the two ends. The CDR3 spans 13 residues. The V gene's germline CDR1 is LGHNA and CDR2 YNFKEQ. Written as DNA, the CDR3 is TGTGCCAGCAGCCAACCGGCTGGGGACGAGCAGTACTTC. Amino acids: CASSQPAGDEQYF.

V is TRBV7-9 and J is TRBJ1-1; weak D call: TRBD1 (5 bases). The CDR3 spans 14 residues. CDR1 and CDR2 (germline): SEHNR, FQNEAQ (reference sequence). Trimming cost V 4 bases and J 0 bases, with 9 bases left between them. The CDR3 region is CASSSDRMNTEAFF. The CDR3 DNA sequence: TGTGCCAGCAGCTCCGACAGAATGAACACTGAAGCTTTCTTT.

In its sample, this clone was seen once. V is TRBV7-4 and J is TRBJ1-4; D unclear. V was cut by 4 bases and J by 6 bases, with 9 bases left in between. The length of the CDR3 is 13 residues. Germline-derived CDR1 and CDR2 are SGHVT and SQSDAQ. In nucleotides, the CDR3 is TGTGCCAGCAGCTGGAACAGTCATGAAAAACTGTTTTTT. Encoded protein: CASSWNSHEKLFF.

CDR3 nucleotide sequence: TGCGCCAGCAGCTTGGAGTATGGAAACACCATATATTTT. Its translation: CASSLEYGNTIYF. The V call is TRBV5-1, the J call TRBJ1-3, with D uncertain. Trimming left V 0 bases short and J 3 bases short, with 4 bases between. Germline loops: CDR1 SGHRS, CDR2 YFSETQ. This CDR3 region has 13 residues.

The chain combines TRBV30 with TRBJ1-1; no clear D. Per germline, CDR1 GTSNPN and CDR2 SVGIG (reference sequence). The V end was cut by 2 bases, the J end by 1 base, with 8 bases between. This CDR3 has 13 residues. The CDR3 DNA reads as TGTGCCTGGAGTCAGGATACGAACACTGAAGCTTTCTTT. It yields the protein CAWSQDTNTEAFF.

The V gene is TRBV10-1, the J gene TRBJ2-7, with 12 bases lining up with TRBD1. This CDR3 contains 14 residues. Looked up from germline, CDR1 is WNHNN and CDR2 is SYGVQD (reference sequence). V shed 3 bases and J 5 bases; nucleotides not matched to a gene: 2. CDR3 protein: CASSEGTGGHEQYF. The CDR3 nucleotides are TGCGCCAGCAGTGAAGGGACAGGGGGCCACGAGCAGTACTTC.

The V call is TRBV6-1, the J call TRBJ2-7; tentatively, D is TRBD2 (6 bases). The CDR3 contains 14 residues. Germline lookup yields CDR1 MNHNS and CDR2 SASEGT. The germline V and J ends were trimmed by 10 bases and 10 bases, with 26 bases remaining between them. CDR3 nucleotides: TGTGCCACCCGGCTGGGACTTCTGACCAGCGATCAGTACTTC. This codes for CATRLGLLTSDQYF.

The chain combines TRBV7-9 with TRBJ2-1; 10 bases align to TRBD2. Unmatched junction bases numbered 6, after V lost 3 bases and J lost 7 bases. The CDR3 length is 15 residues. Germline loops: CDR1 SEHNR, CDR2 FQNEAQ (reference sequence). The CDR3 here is CASSFGLAGDNEQFF. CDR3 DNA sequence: TGTGCCAGCAGCTTCGGGCTAGCGGGAGATAATGAGCAGTTCTTC.

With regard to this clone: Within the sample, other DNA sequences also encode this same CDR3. The CDR3 coding sequence is TGTGCCTGGAGCGCCCGGAGCGGCAATCAGCCCCAGCATTTT. Amino acid sequence: CAWSARSGNQPQHF. This chain links TRBV30 with TRBJ1-5; D uncertain. This CDR3 spans 14 amino acids. V was trimmed by 3 bases and J by 2 bases, leaving 11 bases between them. CDR1 is GTSNPN and CDR2 is SVGIG in the germline V gene (reference sequence).

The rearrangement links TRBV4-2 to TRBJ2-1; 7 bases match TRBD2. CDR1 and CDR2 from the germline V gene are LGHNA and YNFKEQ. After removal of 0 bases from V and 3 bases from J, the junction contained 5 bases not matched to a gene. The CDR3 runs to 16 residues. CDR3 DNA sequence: TGTGCCAGCAGCCAAGATTGGGGGAGGGACTACAATGAGCAGTTCTTC. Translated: CASSQDWGRDYNEQFF.

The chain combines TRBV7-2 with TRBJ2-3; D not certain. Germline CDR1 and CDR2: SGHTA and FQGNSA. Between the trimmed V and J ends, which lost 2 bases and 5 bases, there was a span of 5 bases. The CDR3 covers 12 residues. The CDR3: CASSLRRDTQYF. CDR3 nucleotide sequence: TGTGCCAGCAGCTTACGGCGAGATACGCAGTATTTT. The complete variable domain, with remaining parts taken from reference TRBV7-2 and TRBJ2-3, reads GAGVSQSPSNKVTEKGKDVELRCDPISGHTALYWYRQSLGQGLEFLIYFQGNSAPDKSGLPSDRFSAERTGGSVSTLTIQRTQQEDSAVYLCASSLRRDTQYFGPGTRLTVL.

The CDR3: CASSLGGGSSYNEQFF. The CDR3 DNA is TGTGCCAGCAGCTTGGGCGGCGGGAGTTCCTACAATGAGCAGTTCTTC. The V gene is TRBV5-4, the J gene TRBJ2-1; 7 bases map to TRBD2. The junction had 4 bases not matched to a gene; V was cut back by 0 bases and J by 1 base. The V gene's germline CDR1 is SGHNT and CDR2 YYREEE (reference sequence). The CDR3 is made up of 16 amino acids.

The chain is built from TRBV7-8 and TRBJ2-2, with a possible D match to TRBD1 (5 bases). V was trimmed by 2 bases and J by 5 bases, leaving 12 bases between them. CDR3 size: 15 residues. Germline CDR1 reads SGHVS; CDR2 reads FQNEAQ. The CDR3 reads CASSLMGRDTGELFF. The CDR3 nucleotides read TGTGCCAGCAGCTTAATGGGGCGAGATACCGGGGAGCTGTTTTTT.

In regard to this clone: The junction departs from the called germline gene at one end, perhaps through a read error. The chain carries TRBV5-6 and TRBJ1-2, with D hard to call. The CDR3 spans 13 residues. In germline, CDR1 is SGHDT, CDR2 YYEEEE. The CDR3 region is CASSLSATYGYIF. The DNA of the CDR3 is TGTGCCAGCAGCTTGAGTGCGACCTATGGCTACATCTTC.

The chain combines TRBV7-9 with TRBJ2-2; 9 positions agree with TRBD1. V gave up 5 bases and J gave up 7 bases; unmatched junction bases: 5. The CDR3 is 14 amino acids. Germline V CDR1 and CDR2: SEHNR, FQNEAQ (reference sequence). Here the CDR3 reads CASSPGQGFGELFF. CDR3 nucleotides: TGTGCCAGCAGCCCGGGACAGGGCTTCGGGGAGCTGTTTTTT.

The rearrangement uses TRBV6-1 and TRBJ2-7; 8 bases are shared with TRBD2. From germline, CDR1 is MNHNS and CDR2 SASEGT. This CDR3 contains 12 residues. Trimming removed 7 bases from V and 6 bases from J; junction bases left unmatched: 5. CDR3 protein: CASNRAGGEQYF. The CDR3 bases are TGTGCCAGCAATCGGGCGGGGGGCGAGCAGTACTTC.

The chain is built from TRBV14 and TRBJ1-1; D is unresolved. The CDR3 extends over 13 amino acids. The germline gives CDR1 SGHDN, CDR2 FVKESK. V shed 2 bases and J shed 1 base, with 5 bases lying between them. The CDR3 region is CASSQYRNTEAFF. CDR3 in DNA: TGTGCCAGCAGCCAATACAGGAACACTGAAGCTTTCTTT.

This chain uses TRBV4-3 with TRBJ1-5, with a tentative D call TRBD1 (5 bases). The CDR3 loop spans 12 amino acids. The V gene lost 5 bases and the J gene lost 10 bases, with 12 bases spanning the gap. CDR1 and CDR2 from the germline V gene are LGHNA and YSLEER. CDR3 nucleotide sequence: TGCGCCAGCAGCTTAGAGCAGGGACCCCAGCATTTT. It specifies CASSLEQGPQHF.

CDR3 in amino acids: CASSLGRTYEQYF. The CDR3 region has the DNA TGTGCCAGCAGCTTAGGGCGGACCTACGAGCAGTACTTC. This rearrangement joins TRBV7-8 to TRBJ2-7, with D uncertain. The CDR3 is 13 residues long. CDR1 and CDR2 (germline): SGHVS, FQNEAQ. The ends were cut back, 1 base at V and 2 bases at J, with 6 bases in the middle.

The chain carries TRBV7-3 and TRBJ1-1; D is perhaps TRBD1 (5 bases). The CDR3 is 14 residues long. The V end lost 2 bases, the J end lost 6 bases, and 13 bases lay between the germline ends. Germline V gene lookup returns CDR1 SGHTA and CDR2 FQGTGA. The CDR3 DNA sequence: TGTGCCAGCAGCTTAGGGTTCGAGGGGTCTGAAGCTTTCTTT. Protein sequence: CASSLGFEGSEAFF.

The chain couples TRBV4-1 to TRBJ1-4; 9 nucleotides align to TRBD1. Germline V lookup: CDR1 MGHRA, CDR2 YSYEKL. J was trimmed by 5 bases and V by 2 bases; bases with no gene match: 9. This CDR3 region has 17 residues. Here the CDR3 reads CASSQSRAGTGNEKLFF. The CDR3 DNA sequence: TGCGCCAGCAGCCAAAGTCGTGCCGGGACAGGGAATGAAAAACTGTTTTTT.

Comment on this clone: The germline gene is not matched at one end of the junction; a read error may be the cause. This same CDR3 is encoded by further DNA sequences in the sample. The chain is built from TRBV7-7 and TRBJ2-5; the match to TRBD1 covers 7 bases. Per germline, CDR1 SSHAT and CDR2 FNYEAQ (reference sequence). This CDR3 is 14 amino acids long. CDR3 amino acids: CASSVTGLQETQYF. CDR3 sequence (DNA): TGTGCTAGCAGCGTGACAGGGCTCCAAGAGACCCAGTACTTC. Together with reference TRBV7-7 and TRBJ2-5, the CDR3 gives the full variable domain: GAGVSQSPRYKVTKRGQDVTLRCDPISSHATLYWYQQALGQGPEFLTYFNYEAQPDKSGLPSDRFSAERPEGSISTLTIQRTEQRDSAMYRCASSVTGLQETQYFGPGTRLLVL.

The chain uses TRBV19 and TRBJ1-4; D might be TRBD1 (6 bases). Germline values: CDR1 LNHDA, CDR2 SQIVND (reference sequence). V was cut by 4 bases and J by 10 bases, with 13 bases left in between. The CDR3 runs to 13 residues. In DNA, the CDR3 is TGTGCCAGTAGTACCGGGGACAAAGGAAAACTGTTTTTT. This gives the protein CASSTGDKGKLFF. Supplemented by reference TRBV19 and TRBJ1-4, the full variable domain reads DGGITQSPKYLFRKEGQNVTLSCEQNLNHDAMYWYRQDPGQGLRLIYYSQIVNDFQKGDIAEGYSVSREKKESFPLTVTSAQKNPTAFYLCASSTGDKGKLFFGSGTQLSVL.

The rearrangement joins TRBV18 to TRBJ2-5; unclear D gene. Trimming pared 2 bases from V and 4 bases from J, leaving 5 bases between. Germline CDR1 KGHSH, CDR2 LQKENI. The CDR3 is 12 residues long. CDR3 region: CASSPTSETQYF. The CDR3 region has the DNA TGTGCCAGCTCACCAACGTCAGAGACCCAGTACTTC.

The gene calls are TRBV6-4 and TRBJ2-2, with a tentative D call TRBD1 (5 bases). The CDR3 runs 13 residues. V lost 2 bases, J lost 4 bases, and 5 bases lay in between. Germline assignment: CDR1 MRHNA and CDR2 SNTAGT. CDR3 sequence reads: CASSDGATGELFF. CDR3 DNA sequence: TGTGCCAGCAGTGACGGGGCCACCGGGGAGCTGTTTTTT.

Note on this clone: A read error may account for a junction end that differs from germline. CDR3 DNA: TGTGCCAGCAGCTTAACTAGTTGGGATACGCAGTATTTT. Protein: CASSLTSWDTQYF. The V gene is TRBV5-3, the J gene TRBJ2-3; tentatively, D is TRBD2 (5 bases). TRBV5-3 counts as an open reading frame of uncertain function. There are 13 residues in the CDR3.

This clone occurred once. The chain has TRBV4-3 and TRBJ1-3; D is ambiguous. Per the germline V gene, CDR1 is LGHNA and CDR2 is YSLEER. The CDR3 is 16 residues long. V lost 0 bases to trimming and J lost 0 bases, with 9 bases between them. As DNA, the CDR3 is TGCGCCAGCAGCCAAGAAAACCCGAGCTCTGGAAACACCATATATTTT. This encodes CASSQENPSSGNTIYF.